The TCR beta chain under discussion was sequenced for a study of CD8 T cells in ankylosing spondylitis. Germline V gene data show CDR1 as SGHRS and CDR2 as YFSETQ. Trimming removed 5 bases from V and 0 bases from J; junction bases left unmatched: 8. The CDR3 sequence is 15 residues long. TCRdb reprocessed the 5' RACE reads via MiXCR and lists one record per CDR3 protein. The sample holds about 240,000 distinct CDR3 sequences, about 11% seen once. This rearrangement joins TRBV5-1 to TRBJ2-7; 7 nucleotides agree with TRBD1. Sequenced input: blood, either unsorted or a sorted T cell fraction (not recorded which). This clonotype originated in a male donor with ankylosing spondylitis or in good health (not recorded which). The CDR3 spells CASSKDRSYSYEQYF. The CDR3 bases are TGCGCCAGCAGTAAGGACAGGAGCTACTCCTACGAGCAGTACTTC.